The clone carrying this T cell receptor (beta chain) was observed a single time. This entry belongs to a study of blood T cell repertoires in COVID-19. The overall study: Sources were T cells, B-cell-depleted T cells, or PBMCs; the material itself was cDNA or gDNA.

Under the authors' procedure: Estimated nucleated cell counts came from reference gene primer amplification. TCRdb's copy holds only in-frame clones and misses some; the assay was immunoSEQ multiplex PCR. V, J and clone size reflect that table, while D and trimming were determined from the DNA. Among 250,000 to 300,000 clones listed, roughly 93% were seen once. The CDR3 extends over 15 amino acids. Unmatched junction bases numbered 6, after V lost 3 bases and J lost 1 base. Germline CDR1 and CDR2: SGDLS and YYNGEE. Participants' own reports of clinical history determined their cohort assignment. The sequenced material came from PBMCs or T cells enriched from blood (not recorded which). This sequence originates from a middle-aged woman with acute COVID-19. The chain is built from TRBV9 and TRBJ1-2; 7 bases map to TRBD1. The CDR3 DNA sequence: TGTGCCAGCAGCGCGGGACAGCCAGTTAACTATGGCTACACCTTC. Protein product: CASSAGQPVNYGYTF.